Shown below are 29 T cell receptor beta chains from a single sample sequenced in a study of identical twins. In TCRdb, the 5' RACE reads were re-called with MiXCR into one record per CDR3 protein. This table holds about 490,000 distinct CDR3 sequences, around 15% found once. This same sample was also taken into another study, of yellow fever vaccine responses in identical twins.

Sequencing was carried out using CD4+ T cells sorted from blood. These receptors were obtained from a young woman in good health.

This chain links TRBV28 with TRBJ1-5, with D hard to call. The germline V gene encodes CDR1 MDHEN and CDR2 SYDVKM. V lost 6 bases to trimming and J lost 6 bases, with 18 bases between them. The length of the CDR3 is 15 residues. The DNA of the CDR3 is TGTGCCAGCAGGGCGGCATCCCTGCCCACTCAGCCCCAGCATTTT. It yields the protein CASRAASLPTQPQHF.

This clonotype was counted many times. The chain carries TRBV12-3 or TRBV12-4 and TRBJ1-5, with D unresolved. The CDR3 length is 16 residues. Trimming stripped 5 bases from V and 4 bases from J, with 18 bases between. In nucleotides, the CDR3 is TGTGCCAGCAGTCCCGAATCACCGACACTTAATCAGCCCCAGCATTTT. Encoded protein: CASSPESPTLNQPQHF.

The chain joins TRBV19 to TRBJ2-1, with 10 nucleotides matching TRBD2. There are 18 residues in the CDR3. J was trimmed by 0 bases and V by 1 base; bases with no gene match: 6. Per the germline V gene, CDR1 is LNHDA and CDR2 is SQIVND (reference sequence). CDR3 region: CASSIGRTSGDSYNEQFF. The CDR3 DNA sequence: TGTGCCAGTAGTATAGGGAGGACTAGCGGAGACTCCTACAATGAGCAGTTCTTC.

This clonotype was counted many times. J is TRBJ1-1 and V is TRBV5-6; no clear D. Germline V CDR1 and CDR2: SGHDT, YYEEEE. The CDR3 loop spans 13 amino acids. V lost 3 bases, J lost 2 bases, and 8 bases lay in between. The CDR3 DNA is TGTGCCAGCAGCTGGGGTAGAAACACTGAAGCTTTCTTT. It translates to CASSWGRNTEAFF.

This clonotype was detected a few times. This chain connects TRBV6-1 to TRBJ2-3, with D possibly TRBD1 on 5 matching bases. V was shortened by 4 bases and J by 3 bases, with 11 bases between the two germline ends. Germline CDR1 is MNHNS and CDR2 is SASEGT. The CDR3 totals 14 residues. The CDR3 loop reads CASSGQPQTDTQYF. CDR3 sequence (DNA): TGTGCCAGCAGTGGACAGCCTCAAACAGATACGCAGTATTTT.

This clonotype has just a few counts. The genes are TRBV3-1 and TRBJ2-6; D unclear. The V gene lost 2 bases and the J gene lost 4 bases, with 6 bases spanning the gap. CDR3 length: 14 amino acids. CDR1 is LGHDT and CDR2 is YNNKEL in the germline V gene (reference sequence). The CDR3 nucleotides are TGTGCCAGCAGCCAAAGGGCCGGGGCCAACGTCCTGACTTTC. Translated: CASSQRAGANVLTF.

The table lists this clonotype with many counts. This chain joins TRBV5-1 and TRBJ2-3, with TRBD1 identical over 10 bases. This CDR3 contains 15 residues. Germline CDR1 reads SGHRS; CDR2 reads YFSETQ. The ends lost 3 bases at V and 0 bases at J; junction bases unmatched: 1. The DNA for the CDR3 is TGCGCCAGCAGCTGGGGACAGGGGAGCACAGATACGCAGTATTTT. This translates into CASSWGQGSTDTQYF.

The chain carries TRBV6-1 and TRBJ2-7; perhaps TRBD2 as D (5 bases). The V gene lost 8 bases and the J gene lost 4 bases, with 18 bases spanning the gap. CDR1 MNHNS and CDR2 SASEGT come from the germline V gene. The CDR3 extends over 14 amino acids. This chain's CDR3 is CASSPGYVEYEQYV. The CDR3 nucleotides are TGTGCCAGCTCACCGGGGTACGTGGAATACGAGCAGTACGTC.

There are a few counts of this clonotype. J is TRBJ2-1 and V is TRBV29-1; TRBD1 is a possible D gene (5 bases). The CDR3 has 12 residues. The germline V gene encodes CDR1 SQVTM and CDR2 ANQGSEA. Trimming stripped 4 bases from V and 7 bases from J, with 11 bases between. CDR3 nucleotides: TGCAGCGTTGGCAGGGATATGAATGAGCAGTTCTTC. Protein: CSVGRDMNEQFF.

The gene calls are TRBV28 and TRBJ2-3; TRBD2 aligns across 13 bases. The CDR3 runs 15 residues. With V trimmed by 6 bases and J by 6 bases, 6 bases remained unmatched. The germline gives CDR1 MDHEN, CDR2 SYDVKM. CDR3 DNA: TGTGCCAGCAGCACTAGCGGGGGGGTAGCCGATACGCAGTATTTT. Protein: CASSTSGGVADTQYF.

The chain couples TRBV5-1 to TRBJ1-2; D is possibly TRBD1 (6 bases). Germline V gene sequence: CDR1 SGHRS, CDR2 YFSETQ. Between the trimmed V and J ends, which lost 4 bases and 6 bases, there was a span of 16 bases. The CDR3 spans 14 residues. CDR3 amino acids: CASSHQGPTDGYTF. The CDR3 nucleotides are TGCGCCAGCAGCCATCAGGGGCCGACGGATGGCTACACCTTC.

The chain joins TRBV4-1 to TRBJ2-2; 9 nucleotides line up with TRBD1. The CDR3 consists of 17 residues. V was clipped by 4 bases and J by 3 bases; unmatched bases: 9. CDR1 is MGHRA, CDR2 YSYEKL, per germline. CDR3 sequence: CASSRRARTGDTGELFF. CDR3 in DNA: TGCGCCAGCAGCCGGCGGGCTAGGACAGGGGACACCGGGGAGCTGTTTTTT.

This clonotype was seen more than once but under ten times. The CDR3 is CASSLSGTASYEQYV. CDR3 coding DNA: TGTGCCAGCAGTTTATCCGGGACAGCCTCCTACGAGCAGTACGTC. This chain uses TRBV28 with TRBJ2-7; TRBD1 matches at 7 bases. V lost 1 base and J lost 0; bases outside the gene matches: 3. This CDR3 has 15 amino acids. Germline V gives CDR1 MDHEN, CDR2 SYDVKM.

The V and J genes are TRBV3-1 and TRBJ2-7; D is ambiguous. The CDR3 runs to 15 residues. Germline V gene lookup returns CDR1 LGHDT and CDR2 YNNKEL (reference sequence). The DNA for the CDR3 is TGTGCCAGCACCCAAGTGGGATGGGGCTCCTACGAGCAGTACGTC. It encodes CASTQVGWGSYEQYV.

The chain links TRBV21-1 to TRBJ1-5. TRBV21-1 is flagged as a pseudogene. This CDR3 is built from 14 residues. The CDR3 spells CASRYKYSNQPQHF. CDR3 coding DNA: TGTGCCAGCAGGTACAAATATAGCAATCAGCCCCAGCATTTT.

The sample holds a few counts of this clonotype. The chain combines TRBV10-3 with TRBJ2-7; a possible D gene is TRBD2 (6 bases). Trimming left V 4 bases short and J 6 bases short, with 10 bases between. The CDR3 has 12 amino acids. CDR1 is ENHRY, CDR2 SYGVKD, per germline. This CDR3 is CAISGQGGEQYV. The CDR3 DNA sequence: TGTGCCATCAGTGGGCAGGGAGGCGAGCAGTACGTC.

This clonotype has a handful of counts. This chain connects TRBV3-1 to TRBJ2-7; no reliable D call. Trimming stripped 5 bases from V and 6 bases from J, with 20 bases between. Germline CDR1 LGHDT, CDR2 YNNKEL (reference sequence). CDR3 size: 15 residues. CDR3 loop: CASSSGAARWGEQYF. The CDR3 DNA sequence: TGTGCCAGCAGCTCCGGTGCGGCCCGATGGGGCGAGCAGTACTTC.

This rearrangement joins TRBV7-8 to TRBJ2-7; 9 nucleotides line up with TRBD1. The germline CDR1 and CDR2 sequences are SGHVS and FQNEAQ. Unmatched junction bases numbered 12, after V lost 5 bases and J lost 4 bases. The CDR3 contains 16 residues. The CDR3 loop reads CASSEPTGGITYEQYF. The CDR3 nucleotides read TGTGCCAGCAGCGAACCGACAGGGGGTATTACTTACGAGCAGTACTTC.

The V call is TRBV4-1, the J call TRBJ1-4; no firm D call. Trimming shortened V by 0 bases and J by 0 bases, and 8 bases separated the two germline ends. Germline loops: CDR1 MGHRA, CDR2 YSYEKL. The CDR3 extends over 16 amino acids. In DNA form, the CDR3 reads TGCGCCAGCAGCCAAGATAAGAATCCAACTAATGAAAAACTGTTTTTT. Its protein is CASSQDKNPTNEKLFF.

This CDR3 reads CASSLDTSGLHTGELFF. The CDR3 DNA is TGTGCCAGCAGCTTAGATACATCTGGACTACACACCGGGGAGCTGTTTTTT. The chain is built from TRBV11-2 and TRBJ2-2; possibly TRBD2 for D (6 bases). Germline V gene data show CDR1 as SGHAT and CDR2 as FQNNGV. V was cut by 0 bases and J by 3 bases, with 14 bases left in between. The CDR3 covers 17 residues.

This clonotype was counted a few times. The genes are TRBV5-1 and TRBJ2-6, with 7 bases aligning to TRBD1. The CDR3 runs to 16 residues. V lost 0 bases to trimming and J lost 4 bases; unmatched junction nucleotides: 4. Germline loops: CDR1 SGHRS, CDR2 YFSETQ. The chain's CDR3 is CASSLATGFGANVLTF. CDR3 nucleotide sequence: TGCGCCAGCAGCTTGGCGACAGGGTTCGGGGCCAACGTCCTGACTTTC.

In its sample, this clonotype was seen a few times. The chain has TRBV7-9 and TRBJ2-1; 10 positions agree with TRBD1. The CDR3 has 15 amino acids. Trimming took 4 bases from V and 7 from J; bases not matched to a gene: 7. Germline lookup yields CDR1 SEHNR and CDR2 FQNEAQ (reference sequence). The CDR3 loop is CASSWGQGIGNEQFF. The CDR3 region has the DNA TGTGCCAGCAGCTGGGGACAGGGGATAGGGAATGAGCAGTTCTTC.

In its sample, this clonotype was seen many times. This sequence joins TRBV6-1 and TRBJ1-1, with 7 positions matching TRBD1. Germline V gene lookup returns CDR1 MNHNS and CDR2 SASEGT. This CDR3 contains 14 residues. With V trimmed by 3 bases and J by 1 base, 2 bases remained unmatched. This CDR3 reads CASSDRGRNTEAFF. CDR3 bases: TGTGCCAGCAGTGACAGGGGGAGGAACACTGAAGCTTTCTTT.

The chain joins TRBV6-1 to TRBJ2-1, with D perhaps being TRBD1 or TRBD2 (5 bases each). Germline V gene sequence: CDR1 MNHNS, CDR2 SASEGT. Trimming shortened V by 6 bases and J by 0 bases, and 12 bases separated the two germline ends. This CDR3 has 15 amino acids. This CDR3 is CASRTAVSSYNEQFF. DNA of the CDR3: TGTGCCAGCAGGACAGCGGTGAGCTCCTACAATGAGCAGTTCTTC.

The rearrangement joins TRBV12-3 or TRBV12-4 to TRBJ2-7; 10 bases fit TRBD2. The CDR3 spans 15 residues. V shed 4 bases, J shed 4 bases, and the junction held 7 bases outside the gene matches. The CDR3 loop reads CASSYGTSARYEQYF. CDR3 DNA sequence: TGTGCCAGCAGTTACGGGACTAGCGCACGATACGAGCAGTACTTC.

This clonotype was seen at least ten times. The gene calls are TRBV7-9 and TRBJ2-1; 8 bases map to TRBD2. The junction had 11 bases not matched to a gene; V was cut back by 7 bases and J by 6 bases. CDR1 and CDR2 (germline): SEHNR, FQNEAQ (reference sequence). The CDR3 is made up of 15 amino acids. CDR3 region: CASTRSGRTPNEQFF. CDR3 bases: TGTGCCAGCACCCGAAGCGGGAGAACGCCCAATGAGCAGTTCTTC.

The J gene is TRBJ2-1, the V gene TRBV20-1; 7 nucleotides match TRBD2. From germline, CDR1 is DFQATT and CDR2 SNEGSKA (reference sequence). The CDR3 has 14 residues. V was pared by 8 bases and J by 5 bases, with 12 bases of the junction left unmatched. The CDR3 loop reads CSPQLGTTHNEQFF. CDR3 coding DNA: TGCAGTCCCCAACTGGGGACTACTCACAATGAGCAGTTCTTC.

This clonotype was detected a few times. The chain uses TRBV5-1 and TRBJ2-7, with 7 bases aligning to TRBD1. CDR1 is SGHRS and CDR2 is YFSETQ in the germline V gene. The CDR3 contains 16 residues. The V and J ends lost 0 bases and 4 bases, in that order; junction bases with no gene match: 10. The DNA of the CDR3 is TGCGCCAGCAGCTTGGCCCAGGAGAGCAGGGGGTACGAGCAGTACTTC. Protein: CASSLAQESRGYEQYF. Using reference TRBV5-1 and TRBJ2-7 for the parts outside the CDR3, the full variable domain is KAGVTQTPRYLIKTRGQQVTLSCSPISGHRSVSWYQQTPGQGLQFLFEYFSETQRNKGNFPGRFSGRQFSNSRSEMNVSTLELGDSALYLCASSLAQESRGYEQYFGPGTRLTVT.

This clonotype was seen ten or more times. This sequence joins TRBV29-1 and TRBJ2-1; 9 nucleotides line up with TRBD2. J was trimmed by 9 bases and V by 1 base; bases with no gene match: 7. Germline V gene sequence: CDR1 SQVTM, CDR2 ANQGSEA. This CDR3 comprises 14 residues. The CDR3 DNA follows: TGCAGCGTTGAAGCTGCGGGAGGGCATGTTGAGCAGTTCTTC. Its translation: CSVEAAGGHVEQFF.